Following are 25 T cell receptor beta chains from one sample sequenced in a study of human thymus T cells. Some clones are missing from TCRdb's copy, which holds only in-frame ones; the method was immunoSEQ multiplex PCR. The top ten clones hold approximately 5.9% of a sample with 54,000 or so clones, over 85% of them seen once. What was sequenced was blood. The source is a boy younger than two with a congenital heart defect but otherwise immunologically healthy.

The chain carries TRBV7-9 and TRBJ1-4, with D uncertain. The CDR3 sequence is 15 residues long. Looked up from germline, CDR1 is SEHNR and CDR2 is FQNEAQ (reference sequence). The V and J ends lost 1 base and 6 bases respectively, with 12 bases between them. CDR3 protein: CASSLGRAGDEKLFF. In DNA, the CDR3 is TGTGCCAGCAGCTTAGGTAGGGCAGGCGATGAAAAACTGTTTTTT. Full variable domain (remainder filled in from reference TRBV7-9 and TRBJ1-4): DTGVSQNPRHKITKRGQNVTFRCDPISEHNRLYWYRQTLGQGPEFLTYFQNEAQLEKSRLLSDRFSAERPKGSFSTLEIQRTEQGDSAMYLCASSLGRAGDEKLFFGSGTQLSVL.

The rearrangement uses TRBV5-6 and TRBJ1-3; D call uncertain. The V and J ends lost 4 bases and 4 bases respectively, with 12 bases between them. The CDR3 extends over 14 amino acids. Germline V gene lookup returns CDR1 SGHDT and CDR2 YYEEEE. CDR3 in DNA: TGTGCCAGCAGCATCCGGACGAGGGGAAACACCATATATTTT. It yields the protein CASSIRTRGNTIYF.

The rearrangement joins TRBV19 to TRBJ2-7, with 9 positions matching TRBD2. From germline, CDR1 is LNHDA and CDR2 SQIVND (reference sequence). The CDR3 covers 14 residues. Trimming cost V 6 bases and J 4 bases; bases outside gene matches: 7. This CDR3 is CASRKREEGYEQYF. The CDR3 DNA is TGTGCCAGTAGGAAGCGGGAGGAAGGGTACGAGCAGTACTTC.

This chain uses TRBV2 with TRBJ1-5; D perhaps matches TRBD1 (5 bases). CDR3 size: 15 residues. V was clipped by 6 bases and J by 2 bases, with 14 bases between them. Germline V gives CDR1 SNHLY, CDR2 FYNNEI. In DNA form, the CDR3 reads TGTGCCAGCAGGTCCAGGGTGGGTGGCAATCAGCCCCAGCATTTT. This translates into CASRSRVGGNQPQHF.

The rearrangement joins TRBV27 to TRBJ2-1; tentative D call: TRBD2 (6 bases). The germline V gene has CDR1 MNHEY and CDR2 SMNVEV (reference sequence). Trimming removed 6 bases at V and 5 bases at J, with 20 bases between. The CDR3 runs to 16 residues. Here the CDR3 DNA reads TGTGCCAGCAGCCCCCGCCGCACGGGAGCCCACAATGAGCAGTTCTTC. This codes for CASSPRRTGAHNEQFF.

This rearrangement joins TRBV7-2 to TRBJ1-1; D unclear. Trimming took 0 bases from V and 6 from J, leaving 17 bases between them. The CDR3 is made up of 16 amino acids. Germline V gene sequence: CDR1 SGHTA, CDR2 FQGNSA. CDR3 protein: CASSLAKQLIGSEAFF. The CDR3 nucleotides read TGTGCCAGCAGCTTAGCCAAACAGCTTATTGGTTCTGAAGCTTTCTTT.

The genes are TRBV7-9 and TRBJ1-2; D is possibly TRBD1 (5 bases). This CDR3 contains 15 residues. The germline V gene encodes CDR1 SEHNR and CDR2 FQNEAQ (reference sequence). The V and J ends lost 0 bases and 5 bases respectively, with 13 bases between them. DNA of the CDR3: TGTGCCAGCAGCTTAGCGAAAACTAAGGGGTATGGCTACACCTTC. This codes for CASSLAKTKGYGYTF.

Turning to this clone: The sample holds other DNA sequences that translate to the same CDR3. The J gene is TRBJ1-2, the V gene TRBV6-1; D gene unclear. CDR1 and CDR2 from the germline V gene are MNHNS and SASEGT. Trimming left V 0 bases short and J 4 bases short, with 9 bases between. The CDR3 is made up of 14 amino acids. CDR3 nucleotides: TGTGCCAGCAGTGAAGCGGGCAGGTTCTATGGCTACACCTTC. Amino acids: CASSEAGRFYGYTF.

The chain is built from TRBV19 and TRBJ1-2; no reliable D call. Germline CDR1 reads LNHDA; CDR2 reads SQIVND (reference sequence). Trimming removed 3 bases from V and 3 bases from J, with 11 bases in between. The CDR3 length is 14 residues. The CDR3 is CASSISPGDYGYTF. Written as DNA, the CDR3 is TGTGCCAGTAGTATTTCCCCAGGAGACTATGGCTACACCTTC.

This chain joins TRBV19 and TRBJ2-6; D is possibly TRBD1 (5 bases). CDR1 and CDR2 (germline): LNHDA, SQIVND (reference sequence). V lost 5 bases, J lost 2 bases, and 7 bases lay in between. CDR3 length equals 14 residues. Here the CDR3 reads CASSPGTGANVLTF. CDR3 bases: TGTGCCAGTAGTCCAGGGACTGGGGCCAACGTCCTGACTTTC.

V is TRBV6-5 and J is TRBJ2-3; 8 positions match TRBD2. CDR1 is MNHEY, CDR2 SVGAGI, per germline. The CDR3 length is 16 residues. J gave up 2 bases and V 4 bases, and 8 bases lay outside the gene matches. CDR3 protein: CASSSKGGGITDTQYF. CDR3 nucleotide sequence: TGTGCCAGCAGTTCCAAGGGCGGGGGGATCACAGATACGCAGTATTTT.

The gene calls are TRBV5-8 and TRBJ2-5, with 8 bases aligning to TRBD1. The V segment lost 4 bases and the J segment 6 bases; nucleotides outside the gene matches: 8. The germline V gene has CDR1 SGHTS and CDR2 YDEGEE. The CDR3 runs 14 residues. CDR3 protein: CASSPWTGMQTQYF. CDR3 bases: TGTGCCAGCAGCCCATGGACAGGGATGCAGACCCAGTACTTC. Full variable domain (missing parts from reference TRBV5-8 and TRBJ2-5): EAGVTQSPTHLIKTRGQQATLRCSPISGHTSVYWYQQALGLGLQFLLWYDEGEERNRGNFPPRFSGRQFPNYSSELNVNALELEDSALYLCASSPWTGMQTQYFGPGTRLLVL.

This chain connects TRBV18 to TRBJ2-3; the D is unclear. Germline V CDR1 and CDR2: KGHSH, LQKENI. The CDR3 is made up of 16 amino acids. With 3 bases removed from V and 2 bases from J, the gap between germline ends came to 15 bases. CDR3: CASSPNRAAYTDTQYF. CDR3 in DNA: TGTGCCAGCTCACCGAACCGGGCAGCTTACACAGATACGCAGTATTTT.

This sequence joins TRBV11-2 and TRBJ2-7, with D tentatively TRBD1 (7 bases). The ends were cut back, 7 bases at V and 1 base at J, with 17 bases in the middle. The CDR3 has 15 amino acids. The germline V gene encodes CDR1 SGHAT and CDR2 FQNNGV. The CDR3 sequence is CASTNRTGGSYEQYF. In DNA form, the CDR3 reads TGTGCCAGCACTAATAGGACAGGAGGGTCCTACGAGCAGTACTTC.

CDR3 loop: CSVVTKDTQYF. CDR3 bases: TGCAGCGTTGTAACGAAAGATACGCAGTATTTT. The rearrangement links TRBV29-1 to TRBJ2-3, with no clear D. Between the trimmed V and J ends, which lost 4 bases and 5 bases, there was a span of 7 bases. Germline-derived CDR1 and CDR2 are SQVTM and ANQGSEA. The CDR3 has 11 residues.

This clone was recorded once. This chain uses TRBV12-5 with TRBJ1-1, with TRBD1 matching over 10 bases. CDR3 length: 15 residues. V shed 0 bases and J 8 bases; nucleotides not matched to a gene: 6. The germline gives CDR1 LGHNT, CDR2 FRNRAP. CDR3 nucleotide sequence: TGTGCTAGTGGTTTGGTATCTCCGGGACAGGGGGAAGCTTTCTTT. Translation: CASGLVSPGQGEAFF.

The V and J genes are TRBV4-1 and TRBJ2-7, with D possibly being TRBD1 (6 bases). Trimming left V 0 bases short and J 4 bases short, with 16 bases between. The germline V gene has CDR1 MGHRA and CDR2 YSYEKL. The CDR3 runs to 16 residues. CDR3 DNA sequence: TGCGCCAGCAGCCAAGAAAATTCAGGGGCTGGGTACGAGCAGTACTTC. Its translation: CASSQENSGAGYEQYF.

This chain links TRBV19 with TRBJ2-1; 15 nucleotides agree with TRBD2. V shed 6 bases and J 8 bases; nucleotides not matched to a gene: 2. This CDR3 is 14 amino acids long. The germline CDR1 and CDR2 sequences are LNHDA and SQIVND (reference sequence). The CDR3 region is CASRGLAGGDEQFF. DNA for the CDR3: TGTGCCAGTAGGGGACTAGCGGGAGGCGATGAGCAGTTCTTC.

V and J are TRBV5-1 and TRBJ1-4; TRBD1 might be the D (5 bases). Germline assignment: CDR1 SGHRS and CDR2 YFSETQ. Trimming took 2 bases from V and 0 from J, leaving 14 bases between them. The CDR3 length is 17 residues. CDR3 in amino acids: CASSFGGRITTNEKLFF. CDR3 DNA sequence: TGCGCCAGCAGCTTTGGGGGGAGGATCACAACTAATGAAAAACTGTTTTTT.

The V call is TRBV6-4, the J call TRBJ2-3; 8 nucleotides align to TRBD2. CDR3 length equals 13 residues. Germline V gene data show CDR1 as MRHNA and CDR2 as SNTAGT. V was clipped by 11 bases and J by 2 bases; unmatched bases: 6. The CDR3 DNA follows: TGTGCCCCTCCGGGGGGGTACACAGATACGCAGTATTTT. This sequence encodes CAPPGGYTDTQYF.

V usage is TRBV5-4 and J usage is TRBJ1-1; D ambiguous. This CDR3 region has 12 residues. The germline V gene has CDR1 SGHNT and CDR2 YYREEE (reference sequence). V dropped 4 bases and J dropped 2 bases, with 6 bases sitting between them. CDR3 amino acids: CASSRANTEAFF. The CDR3 DNA is TGTGCCAGCAGCCGGGCCAACACTGAAGCTTTCTTT. The variable domain in full, completed from reference TRBV5-4 and TRBJ1-1, reads ETGVTQSPTHLIKTRGQQVTLRCSSQSGHNTVSWYQQALGQGPQFIFQYYREEENGRGNFPPRFSGLQFPNYSSELNVNALELDDSALYLCASSRANTEAFFGQGTRLTVV.

The rearrangement links TRBV6-5 to TRBJ2-7; TRBD1 might be the D (5 bases). Germline V gene lookup returns CDR1 MNHEY and CDR2 SVGAGI. The V end lost 7 bases, the J end lost 2 bases, and 18 bases lay between the germline ends. The CDR3 runs to 15 residues. The CDR3 is CASTPPRAPPYEQYF. CDR3 DNA sequence: TGTGCCAGCACCCCCCCCAGGGCCCCTCCCTACGAGCAGTACTTC.

The chain combines TRBV5-5 with TRBJ1-5; no reliable D call. Between the trimmed V and J ends, which lost 4 bases and 5 bases, there was a span of 13 bases. CDR3 length: 14 amino acids. In germline, CDR1 is SGHKS, CDR2 YYEKEE (reference sequence). The CDR3 DNA reads TGTGCCAGCAGCCGCGACAAGTGGGATCAGCCCCAGCATTTT. This codes for CASSRDKWDQPQHF.

The rearrangement links TRBV11-2 to TRBJ2-1; D unresolved. The CDR3 contains 12 residues. CDR1 SGHAT and CDR2 FQNNGV come from the germline V gene. V was shortened by 5 bases and J by 9 bases, with 11 bases between the two germline ends. The CDR3 DNA follows: TGTGCCAGCAGCGGGATACGGGTTGAGCAGTTCTTC. Protein sequence: CASSGIRVEQFF.

This CDR3 reads CASSTTGGYGYTF. CDR3 DNA sequence: TGTGCCAGCAGTACCACAGGGGGCTATGGCTACACCTTC. The V gene is TRBV27, the J gene TRBJ1-2; 8 bases line up with TRBD1. The V gene end was trimmed by 5 bases and the J gene end by 4 bases; junction bases not matched to a gene: 3. The length of the CDR3 is 13 residues. Germline-derived CDR1 and CDR2 are MNHEY and SMNVEV (reference sequence).